A single sample gave rise to the 12 T cell receptor beta chains below, sequenced in a study of control samples from healthy donors and cancer patients. The assay was immunoSEQ multiplex PCR, and TCRdb's table has in-frame clones only and misses some. The repertoire holds 400,000 to 500,000 clones, with 80% to 95% as singletons. The sequenced sample consisted of PBMCs. The receptors originated from a man in his forties with head and neck cancer.

The gene calls are TRBV10-1 and TRBJ1-1, with a weak D call TRBD1 (6 bases). This CDR3 comprises 17 residues. Trimming removed 0 bases from V and 4 bases from J, with 18 bases in between. Germline V gene data show CDR1 as WNHNN and CDR2 as SYGVQD (reference sequence). In nucleotides, the CDR3 is TGCGCCAGCAGTGAGTCAGGCAGGGGACACCCTGGCACTGAAGCTTTCTTT. As protein: CASSESGRGHPGTEAFF.

This clone was detected only once. The same CDR3 also results from other DNA sequences found in this sample. The chain carries TRBV28 and TRBJ1-5; D unresolved. V was trimmed by 3 bases and J by 1 base, leaving 7 bases between them. Germline values: CDR1 MDHEN, CDR2 SYDVKM. The CDR3 runs 14 residues. The CDR3 DNA follows: TGTGCCAGCAGTTTTTCACCCAGCAATCAGCCCCAGCATTTT. The encoded protein is CASSFSPSNQPQHF.

The V and J genes are TRBV6-2 or TRBV6-3 and TRBJ2-7, with D perhaps being TRBD1 or TRBD2 (5 bases each). Germline V gene data show CDR1 as MNHEY and CDR2 as SVGEGT. V lost 2 bases to trimming and J lost 4 bases, with 15 bases between them. This CDR3 region has 15 residues. The chain's CDR3 is CASSYARDPIYEQYF. CDR3 bases: TGTGCCAGCAGTTACGCTCGGGACCCCATTTACGAGCAGTACTTC.

This rearrangement joins TRBV28 to TRBJ1-2; 8 bases align to TRBD1. V was clipped by 6 bases and J by 4 bases; unmatched bases: 7. The length of the CDR3 is 14 residues. Germline loops: CDR1 MDHEN, CDR2 SYDVKM. DNA of the CDR3: TGTGCCAGCAGGTGGACAGGGATGGTCTATGGCTACACCTTC. It encodes CASRWTGMVYGYTF.

This chain joins TRBV5-1 and TRBJ1-1; D unresolved. CDR3 size: 14 residues. With 4 bases removed from V and 1 base from J, the gap between germline ends came to 11 bases. Germline lookup yields CDR1 SGHRS and CDR2 YFSETQ. CDR3 loop: CASSGTASNTEAFF. DNA for the CDR3: TGCGCCAGCAGCGGAACAGCGTCGAACACTGAAGCTTTCTTT.

This chain connects TRBV7-9 to TRBJ2-3, with D possibly TRBD1 on 5 matching bases. Germline CDR1 is SEHNR and CDR2 is FQNEAQ (reference sequence). The CDR3 totals 14 residues. Trimming took off 5 bases at V and 5 bases at J, with 14 bases between the two ends. The CDR3 protein is CASSPGRGRDTQYF. The CDR3 DNA is TGTGCCAGCAGCCCCGGTAGGGGAAGAGATACGCAGTATTTT.

The chain employs TRBV4-1 and TRBJ2-2; D perhaps matches TRBD1 (5 bases). V shed 3 bases and J shed 1 base, with 18 bases lying between them. CDR1 is MGHRA and CDR2 is YSYEKL in the germline V gene. The CDR3 runs to 18 residues. The chain's CDR3 is CASSQGRLRSGNTGELFF. CDR3 nucleotide sequence: TGCGCCAGCAGCCAGGGGCGATTGCGTTCTGGGAACACCGGGGAGCTGTTTTTT.

The chain couples TRBV28 to TRBJ1-2, with a weak D call TRBD1 (5 bases). The CDR3 extends over 13 amino acids. CDR1 is MDHEN, CDR2 SYDVKM, per germline. V dropped 6 bases and J dropped 7 bases, with 15 bases sitting between them. CDR3 sequence: CASREDNDSGYTF. DNA for the CDR3: TGTGCCAGCAGGGAGGACAATGACTCTGGCTACACCTTC.

The chain joins TRBV5-5 to TRBJ2-5, with 13 bases matching TRBD2. This CDR3 comprises 16 residues. With V trimmed by 4 bases and J by 5 bases, 8 bases remained unmatched. Germline loops: CDR1 SGHKS, CDR2 YYEKEE (reference sequence). The DNA of the CDR3 is TGTGCCAGCAGCCTTCAACTAGCGGGGGGGCTTGAGACCCAGTACTTC. Translated, it gives CASSLQLAGGLETQYF.

The chain couples TRBV2 to TRBJ2-7, with 11 bases fitting TRBD1. J gave up 7 bases and V 4 bases, and 9 bases lay outside the gene matches. From germline, CDR1 is SNHLY and CDR2 FYNNEI. This CDR3 is 15 amino acids long. CDR3 nucleotide sequence: TGTGCCAGCAGTGCCTCCGCGGACAGGGGGCGAGAGCAGTACTTC. Its protein is CASSASADRGREQYF. The whole variable domain, remainder taken from reference TRBV2 and TRBJ2-7, is EPEVTQTPSHQVTQMGQEVILRCVPISNHLYFYWYRQILGQKVEFLVSFYNNEISEKSEIFDDQFSVERPDGSNFTLKIRSTKLEDSAMYFCASSASADRGREQYFGPGTRLTVT.

This clone was counted a single time. The chain employs TRBV7-9 and TRBJ1-1; D is unresolved. From germline, CDR1 is SEHNR and CDR2 FQNEAQ (reference sequence). V lost 7 bases and J lost 4, with 19 bases in between. The CDR3 has 15 residues. The CDR3 reads CASIRPPGGSTEAFF. DNA of the CDR3: TGTGCCAGCATCCGTCCCCCCGGAGGGAGCACTGAAGCTTTCTTT. The entire variable domain, with the rest obtained from reference TRBV7-9 and TRBJ1-1, is as follows: DTGVSQNPRHKITKRGQNVTFRCDPISEHNRLYWYRQTLGQGPEFLTYFQNEAQLEKSRLLSDRFSAERPKGSFSTLEIQRTEQGDSAMYLCASIRPPGGSTEAFFGQGTRLTVV.

The J gene is TRBJ1-2, the V gene TRBV18; D is undetermined. The CDR3 totals 16 residues. Germline loops: CDR1 KGHSH, CDR2 LQKENI. V lost 2 bases and J lost 5, with 18 bases in between. The DNA for the CDR3 is TGTGCCAGCTCACCAAGGGTGGAGGGAGATGGTTATGGCTACACCTTC. Translating gives CASSPRVEGDGYGYTF.